This TCR beta chain came from a study of response to subunit inactivated influenza vaccine. With regard to this clonotype: Antigen: not known.

The CDR3 covers 16 residues. Germline values: CDR1 SGHRS, CDR2 YFSETQ. J gave up 6 bases and V 1 base, and 7 bases lay outside the gene matches. MiXCR, applied by TCRdb to the RT-PCR reads, yields one record per CDR3 protein. The sample has 710,000 or so distinct CDR3 sequences, 15% to 19% seen once. Study conclusions and caveats: Authors suggested each seasonal flu vaccination may recruit only limited numbers of new T cells.

The sample in question was PBMCs from blood, obtained less than 13 days after vaccination. This TCR was sampled from a man aged 50-60 years who received an inactivated influenza vaccine. V gene TRBV5-1 combines with J gene TRBJ1-6, with 7 bases that match TRBD1. The CDR3 coding sequence is TGCGCCAGCAGCTTGACTGCGACAGGGATTAATTCACCCCTCCACTTT. Its protein is CASSLTATGINSPLHF.